The rows below give T cell receptor beta chains drawn from one sample of a study of control samples from healthy donors and cancer patients. Sequencing was performed with immunoSEQ multiplex PCR; in TCRdb, only in-frame clones are kept and a portion is missing. Among about 410,000 clones listed, about 93% were seen once. The source material was PBMCs. The receptors were sampled from a man aged 35 to 55 with head and neck cancer. CDR3s include the opening cysteine and the closing phenylalanine or tryptophan. A D gene is named only where the DNA matches it firmly.

J gene,D gene,V gene,CDR3 protein,CDR3 DNA
TRBJ2-7,.,TRBV30,CAWRGGPRAPYEQYF,TGTGCCTGGAGGGGGGGGCCTAGGGCCCCCTACGAGCAGTACTTC
TRBJ2-3,.,TRBV9,CASSAGTGSSDTQYF,TGTGCCAGCAGCGCCGGGACTGGGAGTTCAGATACGCAGTATTTT
TRBJ2-7,.,TRBV30,CAWKKVGSEQYF,TGTGCCTGGAAGAAGGTTGGTTCCGAGCAGTACTTC
TRBJ2-5,.,TRBV9,CASSPPGIETQYF,TGTGCCAGCAGCCCCCCGGGAATCGAGACCCAGTACTTC
TRBJ1-6,.,TRBV28,CASSLGRTYSPLHF,TGTGCCAGCAGTCTGGGACGCACCTATTCACCCCTCCACTTT
TRBJ1-5,.,TRBV6-1,CASSDISKGFWPQHF,TGTGCCAGCAGTGACATATCAAAGGGGTTCTGGCCCCAGCATTTT
TRBJ1-4,.,TRBV3-1/TRBV3-2,CASSRKGSTVKLFF,TGTGCCAGCAGCCGCAAGGGATCTACGGTAAAACTGTTTTTT
TRBJ1-6,TRBD1,TRBV6-5,CASTFDRENNSPLHF,TGTGCCAGCACCTTCGACAGGGAAAACAATTCACCCCTCCACTTT
TRBJ1-4,TRBD1,TRBV4-2,CASSQDRGREKLFF,TGTGCCAGCAGCCAGGACAGGGGGCGTGAAAAACTGTTTTTT
TRBJ2-5,.,TRBV10-3,CAISESITVGGLQETQYF,TGTGCCATCAGTGAGTCGATTACGGTGGGGGGACTCCAAGAGACCCAGTACTTC
TRBJ2-2,.,TRBV4-1,CASSQLITAVVITGELFF,TGCGCCAGCAGCCAATTGATCACGGCCGTAGTGATCACCGGGGAGCTGTTTTTT
TRBJ2-6,.,TRBV25-1,CASSQSGANVLTF,TGTGCCAGCAGCCAATCTGGGGCCAACGTCCTGACTTTC
TRBJ2-7,.,TRBV27,CASSQTRPGANYEQYF,TGTGCCAGCAGTCAAACCCGGCCAGGGGCGAACTACGAGCAGTACTTC
TRBJ2-7,TRBD1,TRBV6-5,CASSYSRQGDYEQYF,TGTGCCAGCAGTTACTCCAGACAGGGAGACTACGAGCAGTACTTC
TRBJ1-3,.,TRBV3-1/TRBV3-2,CASSLLGGSVSGNTIYF,TGTGCCAGCAGCCTTCTCGGAGGCAGCGTCTCTGGAAACACCATATATTTT
TRBJ1-2,.,TRBV24-1,CATSDSGYNYGYTF,TGTGCCACCAGTGATTCTGGCTATAACTATGGCTACACCTTC